This TCR beta chain was sequenced in a study of blood T cells in healthy people across ages. A J-beta primer mix and a sample-barcoded 5' primer were used in a second PCR of roughly 6 to 12 cycles. TCRdb re-analysed the 5' RACE reads in MiXCR, keeping a single row per CDR3 protein. This table holds 750,000 or so distinct CDR3 sequences, around 25% found once. This CDR3 contains 14 residues. Trimming left V 4 bases short and J 0 bases short, with 12 bases between. The germline V gene encodes CDR1 SQVTM and CDR2 ANQGSEA. These same data were also listed under a study on T cells of mothers and their children. Per that study: Researchers put all of the extracted RNA into cDNA synthesis, using roughly 1.5 ug per 15 ul.

This clonotype originated in a boy aged 5-17 years in good health. Sequenced: blood. The genes are TRBV29-1 and TRBJ1-2, with D possibly being TRBD1 (5 bases). The CDR3 is CSVVRDDTNYGYTF. In nucleotides, the CDR3 is TGCAGCGTTGTCCGGGACGACACTAACTATGGCTACACCTTC.